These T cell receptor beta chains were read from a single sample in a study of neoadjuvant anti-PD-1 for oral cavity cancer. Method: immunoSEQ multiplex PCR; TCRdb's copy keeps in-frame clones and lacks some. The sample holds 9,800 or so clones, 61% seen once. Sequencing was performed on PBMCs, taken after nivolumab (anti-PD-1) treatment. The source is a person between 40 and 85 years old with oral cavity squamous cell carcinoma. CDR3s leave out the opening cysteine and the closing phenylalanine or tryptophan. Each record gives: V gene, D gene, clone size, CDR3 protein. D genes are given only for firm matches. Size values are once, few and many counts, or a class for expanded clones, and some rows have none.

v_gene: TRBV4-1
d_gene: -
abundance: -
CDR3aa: ASSPSSAGWFTEAF

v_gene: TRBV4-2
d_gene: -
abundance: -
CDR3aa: ASSPMGGIRSEAF

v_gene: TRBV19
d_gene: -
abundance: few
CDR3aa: ASSMGRNSNQPQH

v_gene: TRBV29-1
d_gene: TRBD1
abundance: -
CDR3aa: SVDRATDTQY

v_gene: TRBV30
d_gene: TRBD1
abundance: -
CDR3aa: AWRAGTANTEAF

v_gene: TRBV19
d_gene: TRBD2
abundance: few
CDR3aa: ASYEAGGSTGELF

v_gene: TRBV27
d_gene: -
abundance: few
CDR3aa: ASRESSYNEQF

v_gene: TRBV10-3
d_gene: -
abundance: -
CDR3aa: AISEGLRLTQY

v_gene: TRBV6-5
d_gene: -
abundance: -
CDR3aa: ASRLRTANNEKLF

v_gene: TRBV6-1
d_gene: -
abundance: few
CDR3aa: ASSGRGSNTEAF

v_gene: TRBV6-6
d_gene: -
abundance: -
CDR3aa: ASSNHRRGGRNTQY

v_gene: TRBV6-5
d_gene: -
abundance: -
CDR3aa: ASYPGAARETQY

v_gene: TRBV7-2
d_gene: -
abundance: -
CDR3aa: ASSLDERGYT

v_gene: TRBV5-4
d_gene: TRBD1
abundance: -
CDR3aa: ASNGPTGTTEAF